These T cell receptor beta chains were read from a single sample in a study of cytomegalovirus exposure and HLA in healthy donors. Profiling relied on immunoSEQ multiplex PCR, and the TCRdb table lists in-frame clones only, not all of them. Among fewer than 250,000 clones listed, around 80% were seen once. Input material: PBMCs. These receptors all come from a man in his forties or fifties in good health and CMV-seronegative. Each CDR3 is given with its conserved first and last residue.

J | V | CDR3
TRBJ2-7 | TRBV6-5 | CASAKGVADEQYF
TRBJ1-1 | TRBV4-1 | CASSQVGTNTEAFF
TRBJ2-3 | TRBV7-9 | CASSPGQGARSTDTQYF
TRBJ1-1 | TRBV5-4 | CASSSMSGRTEAFF
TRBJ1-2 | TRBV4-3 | CASSQDKQGSYGYTF
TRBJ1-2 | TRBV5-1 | CASRPYTGSYGYTF
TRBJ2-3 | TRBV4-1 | CASSQERGPDTQYF
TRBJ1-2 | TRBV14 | CASSQSRGSGYTF
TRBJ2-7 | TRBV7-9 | CASRSLAGEYEQYF
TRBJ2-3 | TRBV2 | CASSVGGAMNTQYF
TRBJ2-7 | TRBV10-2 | CASTPRQGGGNEQYF
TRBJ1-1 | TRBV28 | CASSLRGLWAEAFF
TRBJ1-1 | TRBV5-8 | CASSLGSGTEAFF
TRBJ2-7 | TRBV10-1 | CASSPGQGPWEQYF
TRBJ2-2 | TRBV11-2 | CASSSPAGVNTGELFF
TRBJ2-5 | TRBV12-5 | CASGSQGQETQYF
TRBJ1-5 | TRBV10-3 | CAISESSVTSNQPQHF
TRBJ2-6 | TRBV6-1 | CASSAFRGPFSGANVLTF
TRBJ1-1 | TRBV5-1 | CASSLDSQNTEAFF
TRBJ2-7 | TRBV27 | CASRVKGGSSYEQYF
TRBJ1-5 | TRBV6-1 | CASSEGDRVNQPQHF
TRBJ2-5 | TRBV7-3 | CASSWEGQGETQYF
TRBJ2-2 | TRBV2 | CASSEGFLANTGELFF
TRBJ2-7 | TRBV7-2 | CASSPGGPGQGNEQYF
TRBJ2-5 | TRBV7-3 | CASSPGTVRAGETQYF
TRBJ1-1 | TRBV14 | CASSHEGDTEAFF
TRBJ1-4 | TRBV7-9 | CASSLEAEIATNEKLFF
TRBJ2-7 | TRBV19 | CASSIGQGSHEQYF
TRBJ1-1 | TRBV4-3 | CASSQDILDRDGRDTEAFF
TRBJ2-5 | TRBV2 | CASSVGLAGAPLYF
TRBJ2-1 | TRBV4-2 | CASSQGTSGRYNEQFF
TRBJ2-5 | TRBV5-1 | CASSLGTETQYF
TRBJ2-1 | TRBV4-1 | CASSQDPLPGGYPNEQFF
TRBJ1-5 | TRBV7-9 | CASSLSREGNQPQHF
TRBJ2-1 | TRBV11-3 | CASSLAVGSGGYNEQFF
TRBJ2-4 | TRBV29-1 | CSVESGENIQYF
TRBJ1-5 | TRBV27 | CASSSGLSQPQHF
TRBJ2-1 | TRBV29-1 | CSVEVGGRPFF
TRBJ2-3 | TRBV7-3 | CASSLGVPPSTDTQYF
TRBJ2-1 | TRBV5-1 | CASSPLVLAANEQFF
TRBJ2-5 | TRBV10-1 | CASSAGGGETQYF
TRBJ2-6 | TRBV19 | CASSIVSSGANVLTF
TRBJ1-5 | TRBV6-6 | CASSYADRRNNQPQHF
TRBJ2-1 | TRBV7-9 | CASSSDSSYNEQFF
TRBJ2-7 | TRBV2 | CASRPGTAELVLNF
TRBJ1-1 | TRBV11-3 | CASSLDGENTEAFF